This T cell receptor beta chain was identified in a study of blood T cell repertoires in COVID-19. In the study overall: The study drew acute and convalescent COVID-19 samples from the United States, Italy and Spain. The cDNA or gDNA used as material had been derived from T cells, B-cell-depleted T cells, or PBMCs.

The repertoire was sequenced with immunoSEQ multiplex PCR; TCRdb's copy has only in-frame clones and lacks some. The data contain 150,000 or so clones, over 70% of them singletons. The TCR was taken from an older man with acute or convalescent COVID-19. The sequenced sample consisted of peripheral blood.

The CDR3 DNA is TGTGCCACCCAGGGGGTTCTTAACTATGGCTACACCTTC. This translates into CATQGVLNYGYTF. The rearrangement joins TRBV28 to TRBJ1-2; 7 nucleotides line up with TRBD1. This CDR3 region has 13 residues. In germline, CDR1 is MDHEN, CDR2 SYDVKM. The V segment lost 10 bases and the J segment 1 base; nucleotides outside the gene matches: 6.